What follows are 21 T cell receptor beta chains derived from one specimen sequenced in a study of shared clonotypes between healthy human individuals. Produced via immunoSEQ multiplex PCR; TCRdb's table is partial and in-frame only. In the table there are 2 million to 2.5 million clones, about 94% of which are singletons. Sequenced: naive CD4+ T cells sorted from blood. As to subset: CD45RA+ positively selected. These TCRs come from a man aged 18-30 years in good health.

For the CDR3, the DNA is TGCAGCGTTGGTCCGGGGTTCAACACTGAAGCTTTCTTT. Its translation is CSVGPGFNTEAFF. The chain uses TRBV29-1 and TRBJ1-1; D call uncertain. With 4 bases removed from V and 2 bases from J, the gap between germline ends came to 11 bases. The CDR3 totals 13 residues. Germline CDR1 is SQVTM and CDR2 is ANQGSEA.

The chain has TRBV9 and TRBJ2-5, with D hard to call. The CDR3 extends over 14 amino acids. V was shortened by 0 bases and J by 5 bases, with 11 bases between the two germline ends. Germline lookup yields CDR1 SGDLS and CDR2 YYNGEE. The CDR3 reads CASSVVPTGETQYF. CDR3 in DNA: TGTGCCAGCAGCGTAGTCCCGACCGGGGAGACCCAGTACTTC.

The V gene is TRBV5-1, the J gene TRBJ1-1, with a weak D call TRBD1 (5 bases). The CDR3 is 14 amino acids. Trimming left V 0 bases short and J 7 bases short, with 13 bases between. The germline V gene has CDR1 SGHRS and CDR2 YFSETQ. CDR3 bases: TGCGCCAGCAGCTTGGCCACGTCGACAGATGAAGCTTTCTTT. Its protein product is CASSLATSTDEAFF.

The chain couples TRBV14 to TRBJ2-4; D unclear. The CDR3 loop spans 12 amino acids. V was shortened by 0 bases and J by 8 bases, with 5 bases between the two germline ends. Germline V gene sequence: CDR1 SGHDN, CDR2 FVKESK. The CDR3 nucleotides are TGTGCCAGCAGCCAAGATCGACACATTCAGTACTTC. Protein: CASSQDRHIQYF.

J is TRBJ1-1 and V is TRBV6-5, with 7 bases that match TRBD1. This CDR3 is built from 16 residues. Per germline, CDR1 MNHEY and CDR2 SVGAGI. V dropped 4 bases and J dropped 0; count of bases not matched to a gene: 8. CDR3 in amino acids: CASSSRQGRMNTEAFF. The CDR3 region has the DNA TGTGCCAGCAGTTCTCGACAGGGACGAATGAACACTGAAGCTTTCTTT.

The chain employs TRBV5-4 and TRBJ2-6; D perhaps matches TRBD1 (6 bases). The CDR3 sequence is 20 residues long. V was shortened by 5 bases and J by 0 bases, with 24 bases between the two germline ends. Germline V CDR1 and CDR2: SGHNT, YYREEE (reference sequence). CDR3 in DNA: TGTGCCAGCAGTTCTTTTACGGACAGCCGGGGTGGCTCTGGGGCCAACGTCCTGACTTTC. Residues: CASSSFTDSRGGSGANVLTF.

V usage is TRBV9 and J usage is TRBJ1-2; 7 nucleotides agree with TRBD1. V lost 0 bases, J lost 4 bases, and 3 bases stayed unmatched. The CDR3 consists of 14 residues. Germline lookup yields CDR1 SGDLS and CDR2 YYNGEE. The CDR3 DNA sequence: TGTGCCAGCAGCGTAGAGGGGACAGCCTATGGCTACACCTTC. Its protein product is CASSVEGTAYGYTF.

As concerns this clone: The sample contains more than one DNA sequence encoding this CDR3. The chain carries TRBV6-5 and TRBJ1-2; 8 nucleotides align to TRBD1. V trimming: 2 bases; J trimming: 0 bases; junction bases outside the gene matches: 2. The germline CDR1 and CDR2 sequences are MNHEY and SVGAGI. This CDR3 spans 15 amino acids. CDR3 sequence reads: CASSYNRGANYGYTF. The CDR3 coding sequence is TGTGCCAGCAGTTACAACAGGGGGGCTAACTATGGCTACACCTTC.

A single count supports this clone. This rearrangement joins TRBV2 to TRBJ1-1; D might be TRBD1 (6 bases). The CDR3 has 14 amino acids. From germline, CDR1 is SNHLY and CDR2 FYNNEI. V lost 8 bases and J 0 bases, leaving 13 bases between the germline ends. The CDR3 loop reads CASSSSGVNTEAFF. The CDR3 DNA reads TGTGCCAGCTCATCCTCAGGGGTGAACACTGAAGCTTTCTTT.

The chain couples TRBV7-9 to TRBJ2-3, with 7 bases matching TRBD1. The germline V gene encodes CDR1 SEHNR and CDR2 FQNEAQ (reference sequence). This CDR3 comprises 16 residues. After removal of 5 bases from V and 6 bases from J, the junction contained 14 bases not matched to a gene. The CDR3 here is CASSVWGQSNMDTQYF. The CDR3 DNA is TGTGCCAGCAGCGTATGGGGACAGTCGAATATGGATACGCAGTATTTT.

The chain combines TRBV6-1 with TRBJ2-1, with 12 bases lining up with TRBD2. Germline V gene sequence: CDR1 MNHNS, CDR2 SASEGT. This CDR3 comprises 15 residues. V was clipped by 6 bases and J by 5 bases; unmatched bases: 5. The CDR3 sequence is CASRDASGGDNEQFF. CDR3 in DNA: TGTGCCAGCAGAGACGCTAGCGGGGGGGACAATGAGCAGTTCTTC.

The genes are TRBV29-1 and TRBJ1-1; no definite D call. Germline V gene sequence: CDR1 SQVTM, CDR2 ANQGSEA. The CDR3 length is 12 residues. In DNA, the CDR3 is TGCATCTGTCAAAAATCCAACACTGAAGCTTTCTTT. It is translated as CICQKSNTEAFF. The whole variable domain, remainder taken from reference TRBV29-1 and TRBJ1-1, is SAVISQKPSRDICQRGTSLTIQCQVDSQVTMMFWYRQQPGQSLTLIATANQGSEATYESGFVIDKFPISRPNLTFSTLTVSNMSPEDSSIYLCICQKSNTEAFFGQGTRLTVV.

A word on this clone: At one boundary the junction diverges from the germline segment, which might be a read error. The same CDR3 can be traced to other DNA sequences in this sample. The chain couples TRBV2 to TRBJ2-1; D is possibly TRBD1 or TRBD2 (5 bases each). CDR3 size: 14 residues. Germline V lookup: CDR1 SNHLY, CDR2 FYNNEI. The CDR3 nucleotides read TGTGCCAGCAGCCGGGACCGCGCCTATAATGAGCAGTTCTTC. Protein: CASSRDRAYNEQFF.

CDR3 in DNA: TGCGCCAGCAGCCAAGAATGGTCCCGTGGCGGGAGGAGTTACGAGCAGTACTTC. Translated: CASSQEWSRGGRSYEQYF. V usage is TRBV4-3 and J usage is TRBJ2-7; 8 bases are a match to TRBD2. J gave up 4 bases and V 0 bases, and 14 bases lay outside the gene matches. CDR1 and CDR2 from the germline V gene are LGHNA and YSLEER. The CDR3 loop spans 18 amino acids.

The count of this clone is one. V and J are TRBV6-6 and TRBJ2-2; D unresolved. Germline V lookup: CDR1 MNHNY, CDR2 SVGAGI (reference sequence). CDR3 length equals 13 residues. The V and J ends lost 7 bases and 6 bases respectively, with 12 bases between them. The CDR3 DNA sequence: TGTGCCAGCATTAAAACTCCGGCCGGGGAGCTGTTTTTT. The encoded protein is CASIKTPAGELFF.

The chain recombines TRBV6-1 with TRBJ1-3; D ambiguous. CDR3 length: 14 residues. Trimming shortened V by 5 bases and J by 2 bases, and 10 bases separated the two germline ends. CDR1 is MNHNS and CDR2 is SASEGT in the germline V gene. The CDR3 spells CASSLVGTGNTIYF. CDR3 nucleotides: TGTGCCAGCAGTTTGGTGGGAACTGGAAACACCATATATTTT.

This sequence joins TRBV30 and TRBJ2-1; the D gene could be TRBD1 or TRBD2 (6 bases each). This CDR3 comprises 15 residues. Trimming shortened V by 2 bases and J by 0 bases, and 11 bases separated the two germline ends. From germline, CDR1 is GTSNPN and CDR2 SVGIG (reference sequence). The DNA for the CDR3 is TGTGCCTGGAGTTCGGGGGCCCCCTCCTACAATGAGCAGTTCTTC. It encodes CAWSSGAPSYNEQFF. Together with reference TRBV30 and TRBJ2-1, the CDR3 gives the full variable domain: SQTIHQWPATLVQPVGSPLSLECTVEGTSNPNLYWYRQAAGRGLQLLFYSVGIGQISSEVPQNLSASRPQDRQFILSSKKLLLSDSGFYLCAWSSGAPSYNEQFFGPGTRLTVL.

This rearrangement joins TRBV7-9 to TRBJ2-1; a weak D match, TRBD1 (5 bases). This CDR3 contains 15 residues. The ends were cut back, 1 base at V and 8 bases at J, with 15 bases in the middle. From germline, CDR1 is SEHNR and CDR2 FQNEAQ (reference sequence). The CDR3 DNA reads as TGTGCCAGCAGCTTAGGAGCTACAGGAGTGCATGAGCAGTTCTTC. It yields the protein CASSLGATGVHEQFF.

The chain recombines TRBV7-2 with TRBJ1-5; tentative D call: TRBD1 (5 bases). Germline-derived CDR1 and CDR2 are SGHTA and FQGNSA. Trimming removed 3 bases from V and 0 bases from J, with 15 bases in between. The length of the CDR3 is 17 residues. The CDR3 reads CASSFGTGTVSNQPQHF. The CDR3 coding sequence is TGTGCCAGCAGCTTCGGAACGGGGACGGTTAGCAATCAGCCCCAGCATTTT.

This sequence joins TRBV6-5 and TRBJ2-7; D is perhaps TRBD1 or TRBD2 (5 bases each). Germline lookup yields CDR1 MNHEY and CDR2 SVGAGI. Trimming took off 0 bases at V and 2 bases at J, with 14 bases between the two ends. This CDR3 region has 16 residues. The CDR3 sequence: CASSYSGVGVAYEQYF. CDR3 bases: TGTGCCAGCAGTTACTCAGGGGTCGGGGTAGCCTACGAGCAGTACTTC.

This clone appeared once. This rearrangement joins TRBV2 to TRBJ2-3; D is unclear. Germline CDR1 SNHLY, CDR2 FYNNEI. Between the trimmed V and J ends, which lost 4 bases and 8 bases, there was a span of 7 bases. The CDR3 runs to 11 residues. Here the CDR3 reads CASSGQATQYF. The CDR3 coding sequence is TGTGCCAGCAGTGGTCAGGCTACGCAGTATTTT. The full variable domain, completed using reference TRBV2 and TRBJ2-3, is EPEVTQTPSHQVTQMGQEVILRCVPISNHLYFYWYRQILGQKVEFLVSFYNNEISEKSEIFDDQFSVERPDGSNFTLKIRSTKLEDSAMYFCASSGQATQYFGPGTRLTVL.